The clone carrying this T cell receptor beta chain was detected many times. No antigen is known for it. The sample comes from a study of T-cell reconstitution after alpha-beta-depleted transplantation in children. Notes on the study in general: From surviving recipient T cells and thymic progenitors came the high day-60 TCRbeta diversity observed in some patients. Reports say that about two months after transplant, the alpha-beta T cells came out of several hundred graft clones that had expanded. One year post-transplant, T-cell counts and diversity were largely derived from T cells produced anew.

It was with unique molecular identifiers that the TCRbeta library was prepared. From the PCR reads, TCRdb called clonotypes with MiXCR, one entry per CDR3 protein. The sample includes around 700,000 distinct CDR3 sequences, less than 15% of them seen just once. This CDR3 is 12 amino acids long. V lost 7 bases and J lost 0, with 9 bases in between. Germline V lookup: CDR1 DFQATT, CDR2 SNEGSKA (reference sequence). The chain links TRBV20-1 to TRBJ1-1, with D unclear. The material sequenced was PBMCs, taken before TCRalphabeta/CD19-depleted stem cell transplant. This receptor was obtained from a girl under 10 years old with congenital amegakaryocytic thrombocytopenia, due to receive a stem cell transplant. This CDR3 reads CSEGHLNTEAFF. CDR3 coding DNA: TGCAGTGAAGGGCACTTGAACACTGAAGCTTTCTTT.